This note documents a single T cell receptor beta chain sequence. Its antigen remains unknown. Losses at the gene ends were 2 bases for V and 8 bases for J; bases not matched to a gene: 6. CDR3 length: 14 residues. The germline CDR1 and CDR2 sequences are ENHRY and SYGVKD. TCRdb's table, derived via immunoSEQ multiplex PCR, lists solely in-frame clones and lacks some. The sample shows about 130,000 clones, 80% to 95% of them seen only once. This record comes from a study of graft-versus-host responses after intestinal transplantation. Background on the study: Uniformly, recipients were administered anti-thymocyte globulin induction with subsequent tacrolimus and steroids for approximately three years. General study results and limits: The presence of high graft-versus-host to host-versus-graft clonal ratios in allografts characterized patients with graft-donor T cell macrochimerism. GvH clones appeared in recipient marrow, some first in ileum or blood. Circulating GvH clone levels at their peak were associated with HvG declines (early post-transplant).

This TCR was sampled from a human donor who received an intestinal transplant. The sample here was unstimulated CD4+ T cells sorted from spleen or lymph node cells, taken before intestinal transplant. V usage is TRBV10-3 and J usage is TRBJ1-2; 9 bases fit TRBD1. CDR3 protein: CAISEAGTGIGYTF. DNA for the CDR3: TGTGCCATCAGTGAGGCCGGGACAGGGATAGGCTACACCTTC.